These 3 T cell receptor beta chains came from one sample sequenced in a study of PD-1 blockade in classical Hodgkin lymphoma. TCRdb's table, derived via immunoSEQ multiplex PCR, lists solely in-frame clones and lacks some. This sample has some 23,000 clones, with around 81% found just once. Each of the patients experienced relapse following autologous stem cell transplantation, and their brentuximab vedotin exposure differed. The material sequenced was peripheral blood mononuclear cells (PBMCs), taken before the second cycle of nivolumab. The receptors originated from a human donor with classical Hodgkin lymphoma.

This clone occurred a few times. This rearrangement joins TRBV29-1 to TRBJ2-7, with a tentative D call TRBD2 (7 bases). There are 14 residues in the CDR3. The germline V gene encodes CDR1 SQVTM and CDR2 ANQGSEA. The V and J ends lost 7 bases and 3 bases respectively, with 19 bases between them. CDR3 region: CSAQREGGSYEQYF. The CDR3 nucleotides are TGCAGCGCCCAGCGGGAAGGGGGTAGCTACGAGCAGTACTTC.

The rearrangement joins TRBV14 to TRBJ2-5; D may be TRBD1 (6 bases). V lost 5 bases and J 4 bases, leaving 11 bases between the germline ends. This CDR3 spans 13 amino acids. CDR1 is SGHDN and CDR2 is FVKESK in the germline V gene. DNA of the CDR3: TGTGCCAGCAGCAAACAGGGAGTAGAGACCCAGTACTTC. Encoded protein: CASSKQGVETQYF.

The chain employs TRBV29-1 and TRBJ1-1; D perhaps matches TRBD1 (5 bases). Germline CDR1 is SQVTM and CDR2 is ANQGSEA. Trimming removed 7 bases at V and 0 bases at J, with 30 bases between. CDR3 length equals 19 residues. The CDR3 nucleotides read TGCAGCGCCACCTTGGGCAAACAAGGGGCGTCGAACATGAACACTGAAGCTTTCTTT. Translation gives CSATLGKQGASNMNTEAFF.